This T cell receptor beta chain was sequenced during a study of molecular identifiers for immune sequencing clone quantification. Whole-study findings and limits: The study found clones above 20 RNA copies held over 98% of effector molecules and under 1% in naive cells.

This clonotype was detected a few times. Its antigen is not known. TCRdb reprocessed the PCR reads with MiXCR, giving one entry per CDR3 protein. The repertoire consists of around 480,000 distinct CDR3 sequences, with about 21% occurring once and the leading ten covering 0.7% to 0.95%. The CDR3 spans 15 residues. Germline lookup yields CDR1 MNHNY and CDR2 SVGAGI (reference sequence). V gave up 0 bases and J gave up 3 bases, with 12 bases separating them. This receptor was obtained from a human donor in good health. Some libraries in this study had Jurkat cell RNA spiked in. This rearrangement joins TRBV6-6 to TRBJ2-7; the D is unclear. Material: naive CD8+ T cells from blood, with Jurkat cell RNA spiked in. Subset of the sample: FACS-sorted CD8+CD4-CCR7+CD45RA+ naive T cells. The CDR3 sequence: CASSYSATEFYEQYF. DNA for the CDR3: TGTGCCAGCAGTTACTCGGCCACGGAGTTCTACGAGCAGTACTTC.